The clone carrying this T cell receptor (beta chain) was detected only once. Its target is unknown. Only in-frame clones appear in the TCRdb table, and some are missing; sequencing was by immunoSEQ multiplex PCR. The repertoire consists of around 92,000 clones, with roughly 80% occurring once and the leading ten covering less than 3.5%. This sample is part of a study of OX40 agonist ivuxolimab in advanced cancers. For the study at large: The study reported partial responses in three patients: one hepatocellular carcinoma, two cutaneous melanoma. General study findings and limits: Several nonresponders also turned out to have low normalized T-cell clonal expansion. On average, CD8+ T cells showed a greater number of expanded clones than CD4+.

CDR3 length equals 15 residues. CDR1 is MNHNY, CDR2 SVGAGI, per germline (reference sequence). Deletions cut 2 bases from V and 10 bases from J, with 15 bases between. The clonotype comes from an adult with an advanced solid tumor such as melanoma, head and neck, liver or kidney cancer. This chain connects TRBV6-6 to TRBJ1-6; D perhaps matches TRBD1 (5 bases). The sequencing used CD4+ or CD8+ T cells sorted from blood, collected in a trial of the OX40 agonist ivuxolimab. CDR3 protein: CASSYGGGNGSPLHF. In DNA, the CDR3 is TGTGCCAGCAGTTACGGCGGGGGGAATGGATCACCCCTCCACTTT.